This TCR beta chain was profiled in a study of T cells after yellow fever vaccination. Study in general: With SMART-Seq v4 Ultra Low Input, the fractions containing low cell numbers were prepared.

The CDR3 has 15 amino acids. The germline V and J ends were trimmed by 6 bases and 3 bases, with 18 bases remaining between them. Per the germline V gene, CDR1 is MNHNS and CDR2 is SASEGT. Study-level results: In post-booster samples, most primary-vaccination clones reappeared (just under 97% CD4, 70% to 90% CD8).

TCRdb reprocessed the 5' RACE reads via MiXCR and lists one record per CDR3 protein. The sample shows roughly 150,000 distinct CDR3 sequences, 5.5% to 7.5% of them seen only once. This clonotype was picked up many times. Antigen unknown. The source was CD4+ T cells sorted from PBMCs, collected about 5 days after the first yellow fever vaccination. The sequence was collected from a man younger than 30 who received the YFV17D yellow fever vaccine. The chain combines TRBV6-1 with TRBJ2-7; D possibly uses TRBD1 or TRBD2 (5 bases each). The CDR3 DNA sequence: TGTGCCAGCAGCCAGGGACGGTCGGGCTTCTACGAGCAGTACTTC. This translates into CASSQGRSGFYEQYF.